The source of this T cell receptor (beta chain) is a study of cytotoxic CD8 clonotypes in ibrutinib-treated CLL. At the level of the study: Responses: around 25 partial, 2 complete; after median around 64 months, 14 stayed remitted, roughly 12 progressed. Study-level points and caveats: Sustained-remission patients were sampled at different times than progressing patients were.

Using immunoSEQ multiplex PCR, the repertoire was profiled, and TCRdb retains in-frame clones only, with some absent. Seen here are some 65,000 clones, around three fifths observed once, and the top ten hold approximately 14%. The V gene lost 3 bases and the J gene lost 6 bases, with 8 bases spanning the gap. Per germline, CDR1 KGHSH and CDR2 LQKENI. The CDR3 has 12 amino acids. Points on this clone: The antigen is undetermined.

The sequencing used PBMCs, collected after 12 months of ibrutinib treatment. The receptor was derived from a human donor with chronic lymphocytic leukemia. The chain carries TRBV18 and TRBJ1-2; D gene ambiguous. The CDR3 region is CASSPGRHGYTF. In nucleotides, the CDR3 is TGTGCCAGCTCACCTGGACGGCATGGCTACACCTTC.